This T cell receptor (beta chain) was observed in a study of T cells in Graves' hyperthyroidism and ophthalmopathy. At the level of the study: At initial diagnosis, before any treatment had begun, peripheral blood was obtained. Notes on the study in general: Classification by a 13 V-J model distinguished ophthalmopathy from stable hyperthyroidism. Ophthalmopathy got predicted by the model a median about six months before its onset. Expanded thyroid clonotypes (above 0.001) were mostly also found in blood.

The CDR3 has 15 residues. Deletions cut 4 bases from V and 0 bases from J, with 10 bases between. Germline V lookup: CDR1 SGHAT, CDR2 FQNNGV. TCR beta CDR3 sequences were amplified from RNA transcripts. The TCR CDR3 first-round RT-PCR relied on the HTBI primer set. Each CDR3 protein is one row after TCRdb ran MiXCR on the multiplex PCR reads. The sample includes about 410,000 distinct CDR3 sequences, approximately 15% seen only once; the top ten take about 13%. This clonotype was counted many times. Its target is not known. The sample comprised blood. This sequence was found in a man aged 18 to 35 with Graves' ophthalmopathy. The chain links TRBV11-2 to TRBJ1-3; tentative D call: TRBD1 (6 bases). The CDR3 region has the DNA TGTGCCAGCAGCTCCTCAGGGGACTCTGGAAACACCATATATTTT. The encoded protein is CASSSSGDSGNTIYF.